This passage covers 30 T cell receptor beta chains from one sample sequenced in a study of blood T cell repertoires in COVID-19 (TCRdb year 2020). The library relied on the immunoSEQ multiplex PCR assay. Here the immuneACCESS table is served through TCRdb, limited to in-frame sequences with V and J called. Missing clones are a known gap in these copies; in checked studies unresolved V genes cover under half, and the rest lacks a known reason. Counted in this sample were 85,000 to 120,000 clones; 70% to 90% of them appeared once. About 10% of the sample is in the top ten clones. The specimen sequenced was peripheral blood. These receptors all stem from a middle-aged man with active or convalescent COVID-19.

J is TRBJ1-5 and V is TRBV5-1, with 12 nucleotides matching TRBD1. This CDR3 has 15 amino acids. The V gene end was trimmed by 4 bases and the J gene end by 7 bases; junction bases not matched to a gene: 6. Germline V gene data show CDR1 as SGHRS and CDR2 as YFSETQ. CDR3 in DNA: TGCGCCAGCAGCCCGGACGGGACAGGGGGCCAGCCCCAGCATTTT. Protein product: CASSPDGTGGQPQHF.

The rearrangement uses TRBV2 and TRBJ1-1; D is unclear. There are 12 residues in the CDR3. Trimming took 4 bases from V and 4 from J, leaving 7 bases between them. CDR1 and CDR2 (germline): SNHLY, FYNNEI. DNA of the CDR3: TGTGCCAGCAGTGTGCGAAGCACTGAAGCTTTCTTT. It yields the protein CASSVRSTEAFF.

This rearrangement joins TRBV9 to TRBJ1-2; D is unclear. CDR1 and CDR2 (germline): SGDLS, YYNGEE. This CDR3 contains 12 residues. V gave up 0 bases and J gave up 10 bases, with 10 bases separating them. The CDR3 loop reads CASSVDSLVYTF. The DNA of the CDR3 is TGTGCCAGCAGCGTAGACAGTTTGGTCTACACCTTC. Full variable domain (rest looked up from reference TRBV9 and TRBJ1-2): DSGVTQTPKHLITATGQRVTLRCSPRSGDLSVYWYQQSLDQGLQFLIQYYNGEERAKGNILERFSAQQFPDLHSELNLSSLELGDSALYFCASSVDSLVYTFGSGTRLTVV.

The chain joins TRBV27 to TRBJ2-1; D is perhaps TRBD2 (6 bases). V shed 2 bases and J shed 9 bases, with 11 bases lying between them. The CDR3 runs 13 residues. Germline V CDR1 and CDR2: MNHEY, SMNVEV (reference sequence). The CDR3 coding sequence is TGTGCCAGCAGTTTAATCCGGGGAGGTGAGCAGTTCTTC. Protein sequence: CASSLIRGGEQFF.

V gene TRBV9 combines with J gene TRBJ1-4; no clear D. Trimming took 0 bases from V and 0 from J, leaving 6 bases between them. The V gene's germline CDR1 is SGDLS and CDR2 YYNGEE. The CDR3 sequence is 15 residues long. Here the CDR3 DNA reads TGTGCCAGCAGCGTAGTAGGAGCAACTAATGAAAAACTGTTTTTT. It specifies CASSVVGATNEKLFF.

This clone was found a few times. This chain joins TRBV7-6 and TRBJ2-5, with TRBD2 matching over 9 bases. The CDR3 loop spans 15 amino acids. J gave up 5 bases and V 1 base, and 5 bases lay outside the gene matches. Germline V gives CDR1 SGHVS, CDR2 FNYEAQ. The CDR3 DNA follows: TGTGCCAGCAGCTTAGTGCGGGGGGGCTCTGAGACCCAGTACTTC. Residues: CASSLVRGGSETQYF.

V usage is TRBV6-5 and J usage is TRBJ1-5; 11 nucleotides match TRBD1. The CDR3 contains 14 residues. Trimming cost V 10 bases and J 3 bases; bases outside gene matches: 5. In germline, CDR1 is MNHEY, CDR2 SVGAGI. In DNA, the CDR3 is TGTGCCATTCCGGGACAGGGGGACAATCAGCCCCAGCATTTT. Amino acid sequence: CAIPGQGDNQPQHF.

The CDR3 region is CASSVGGGTGRSGYTF. In DNA, the CDR3 is TGTGCCAGCAGCGTAGGAGGTGGGACAGGGAGGTCTGGCTACACCTTC. The rearrangement uses TRBV9 and TRBJ1-2, with 9 bases aligning to TRBD1. V was clipped by 0 bases and J by 7 bases; unmatched bases: 10. The germline gives CDR1 SGDLS, CDR2 YYNGEE. CDR3 size: 16 residues.

The chain recombines TRBV9 with TRBJ1-2; D is unclear. The ends were cut back, 0 bases at V and 2 bases at J, with 8 bases in the middle. Germline CDR1 is SGDLS and CDR2 is YYNGEE. This CDR3 contains 14 residues. The CDR3 region is CASSVDLTNYGYTF. The DNA of the CDR3 is TGTGCCAGCAGCGTAGATCTGACAAACTATGGCTACACCTTC.

This clone has only a few counts. The chain recombines TRBV6-5 with TRBJ2-7; TRBD1 is a possible D gene (6 bases). V was shortened by 8 bases and J by 2 bases, with 16 bases between the two germline ends. This CDR3 region has 14 residues. Germline V gene lookup returns CDR1 MNHEY and CDR2 SVGAGI. CDR3 nucleotide sequence: TGTGCCAGCTTGACAACAGGGATCCCCTACGAGCAGTACTTC. Translation gives CASLTTGIPYEQYF.

The chain links TRBV3-1 (or the pseudogene TRBV3-2) to TRBJ2-2; D gene unclear. Trimming took off 3 bases at V and 5 bases at J, with 4 bases between the two ends. Germline CDR1 and CDR2: LGHDT and YNNKEL (reference sequence). The CDR3 covers 12 residues. CDR3 nucleotide sequence: TGTGCCAGCAGCCAGACAACCGGGGAGCTGTTTTTT. Residues: CASSQTTGELFF.

This clone was seen once. CDR3 in DNA: TGTGCCAGCAGTTACAGCTTTGACATTTCGCCAGATACGCAGTATTTT. Translated: CASSYSFDISPDTQYF. This chain connects TRBV6-2 or TRBV6-3 to TRBJ2-3; D is undetermined. V lost 2 bases and J lost 4, with 16 bases in between. Germline values: CDR1 MNHEY, CDR2 SVGEGT. The CDR3 has 16 amino acids.

This sequence joins TRBV6-5 and TRBJ1-4; D is ambiguous. V was cut by 7 bases and J by 0 bases, with 9 bases left in between. Per the germline V gene, CDR1 is MNHEY and CDR2 is SVGAGI. This CDR3 has 14 amino acids. The CDR3 DNA reads as TGTGCCAGCAAGGAGCAAGCAACTAATGAAAAACTGTTTTTT. Translating gives CASKEQATNEKLFF.

The rearrangement links TRBV6-5 to TRBJ2-7; TRBD2 matches at 7 bases. This CDR3 is built from 13 residues. Germline lookup yields CDR1 MNHEY and CDR2 SVGAGI. After removal of 8 bases from V and 2 bases from J, the junction contained 6 bases not matched to a gene. In DNA form, the CDR3 reads TGTGCCAGCGGGGCTAGCGGTACCTACGAGCAGTACTTC. Translation gives CASGASGTYEQYF.

The V and J genes are TRBV3-1 (or the pseudogene TRBV3-2) and TRBJ2-1; no clear D. CDR1 and CDR2 from the germline V gene are LGHDT and YNNKEL (reference sequence). Deletions cut 4 bases from V and 12 bases from J, with 16 bases between. The CDR3 length is 13 residues. This CDR3 is CASSLNPRGGQFF. In DNA, the CDR3 is TGTGCCAGCAGCCTTAATCCGCGTGGTGGGCAGTTCTTC.

V usage is TRBV29-1 and J usage is TRBJ2-2; possible D gene TRBD1, 6 bases. Trimming stripped 4 bases from V and 4 bases from J, with 13 bases between. Germline V gene data show CDR1 as SQVTM and CDR2 as ANQGSEA. This CDR3 contains 14 residues. For the CDR3, the DNA is TGCAGCGTTGGTACAGGGACGAGCACCGGGGAGCTGTTTTTT. It translates to CSVGTGTSTGELFF.

This chain uses TRBV11-2 with TRBJ2-5, with 8 positions matching TRBD1. The germline V gene has CDR1 SGHAT and CDR2 FQNNGV. After removal of 2 bases from V and 2 bases from J, the junction contained 4 bases not matched to a gene. The CDR3 loop spans 15 amino acids. CDR3 sequence reads: CASSLTGTGQETQYF. The DNA of the CDR3 is TGTGCCAGCAGCTTAACAGGGACAGGTCAAGAGACCCAGTACTTC.

The chain's CDR3 is CASSRSNYEQYF. CDR3 DNA sequence: TGTGCCAGCAGCCGGTCAAACTACGAGCAGTACTTC. The chain has TRBV13 and TRBJ2-7; D ambiguous. The CDR3 runs to 12 residues. Per germline, CDR1 PRHDT and CDR2 FYEKMQ (reference sequence). V was trimmed by 5 bases and J by 3 bases, leaving 8 bases between them.

In this sample, this clone turned up a few times. The J gene is TRBJ1-6, the V gene TRBV28; 7 nucleotides align to TRBD1. The junction had 11 bases not matched to a gene; V was cut back by 6 bases and J by 3 bases. Germline-derived CDR1 and CDR2 are MDHEN and SYDVKM. The CDR3 runs 17 residues. CDR3 residues: CASSLSRGGFYNSPLHF. In nucleotides, the CDR3 is TGTGCCAGCAGCCTCTCGAGAGGGGGCTTCTATAATTCACCCCTCCACTTT.

This chain links TRBV25-1 with TRBJ1-2; no reliable D call. Trimming cost V 6 bases and J 2 bases, with 13 bases left between them. The CDR3 contains 14 residues. Germline V gene data show CDR1 as MGHDK and CDR2 as SYGVNS. CDR3 loop: CASSGSAVNYGYTF. In nucleotides, the CDR3 is TGTGCCAGCAGCGGGTCGGCAGTCAACTATGGCTACACCTTC.

V is TRBV5-1 and J is TRBJ2-7; 12 bases are shared with TRBD1. There are 14 residues in the CDR3. CDR1 SGHRS and CDR2 YFSETQ come from the germline V gene. The J segment lost 6 bases and the V segment lost 4 bases, leaving 5 bases of the junction unmatched. DNA for the CDR3: TGCGCCAGCAGCACCGGGACAGGGGGCACCGAGCAGTACTTC. Translated, it gives CASSTGTGGTEQYF.

The gene calls are TRBV9 and TRBJ2-7, with D hard to call. Germline CDR1 is SGDLS and CDR2 is YYNGEE. This CDR3 is built from 13 residues. V was trimmed by 2 bases and J by 5 bases, leaving 11 bases between them. CDR3 amino acids: CASSVGYRDEQYF. DNA of the CDR3: TGTGCCAGCAGCGTCGGGTATCGAGACGAGCAGTACTTC. Full variable domain (outside the CDR3, taken from reference TRBV9 and TRBJ2-7): DSGVTQTPKHLITATGQRVTLRCSPRSGDLSVYWYQQSLDQGLQFLIQYYNGEERAKGNILERFSAQQFPDLHSELNLSSLELGDSALYFCASSVGYRDEQYFGPGTRLTVT.

The J gene is TRBJ1-4, the V gene TRBV6-5; tentatively, D is TRBD1 (6 bases). V lost 7 bases, J lost 8 bases, and 14 bases lay in between. The CDR3 extends over 13 amino acids. Germline-derived CDR1 and CDR2 are MNHEY and SVGAGI. The CDR3 DNA reads as TGTGCCAGCAACACAGGGTTTGGGGAAAAACTGTTTTTT. Its protein product is CASNTGFGEKLFF.

The table lists this clone with a count of one. The genes are TRBV19 and TRBJ1-6; tentative D call: TRBD1 (6 bases). Looked up from germline, CDR1 is LNHDA and CDR2 is SQIVND (reference sequence). Trimming took off 6 bases at V and 6 bases at J, with 15 bases between the two ends. The CDR3 consists of 15 residues. CDR3 amino acids: CASRRGGAGNSPLHF. The CDR3, as DNA: TGTGCCAGTAGAAGAGGGGGGGCCGGTAATTCACCCCTCCACTTT.

The rearrangement joins TRBV6-5 to TRBJ1-1; unclear D gene. V lost 6 bases, J lost 0 bases, and 11 bases lay in between. CDR1 is MNHEY, CDR2 SVGAGI, per germline. The CDR3 sequence is 14 residues long. The DNA for the CDR3 is TGTGCCAGCAGGACGGGATCCCTGAACACTGAAGCTTTCTTT. Its translation: CASRTGSLNTEAFF.

The chain carries TRBV6-5 and TRBJ1-1; 8 nucleotides match TRBD1. This CDR3 is 14 amino acids long. The V gene's germline CDR1 is MNHEY and CDR2 SVGAGI. V shed 6 bases and J 7 bases; nucleotides not matched to a gene: 10. The CDR3 loop is CASRKNRGNYEAFF. Written as DNA, the CDR3 is TGTGCCAGCAGGAAAAACAGGGGGAATTATGAAGCTTTCTTT.

This chain connects TRBV9 to TRBJ2-5; D might be TRBD1 (5 bases). Trimming removed 1 base at V and 5 bases at J, with 9 bases between. CDR3 size: 13 residues. Germline CDR1 reads SGDLS; CDR2 reads YYNGEE. CDR3 sequence reads: CASSVKGAETQYF. Here the CDR3 DNA reads TGTGCCAGCAGCGTAAAAGGGGCCGAGACCCAGTACTTC.

Only a few counts were recorded for this clone. The chain employs TRBV24-1 and TRBJ2-1; 9 nucleotides line up with TRBD1. Germline-derived CDR1 and CDR2 are KGHDR and SFDVKD. The CDR3 extends over 13 amino acids. Losses at the gene ends were 4 bases for V and 13 bases for J; bases not matched to a gene: 7. The CDR3 sequence is CATSDRDRGGQFF. The CDR3 region has the DNA TGTGCCACCAGTGACCGCGACAGGGGGGGTCAGTTCTTC.

This clone has a single count. The chain links TRBV4-2 to TRBJ1-2, with TRBD1 matching 9 bases. This CDR3 has 16 amino acids. CDR1 is LGHNA, CDR2 YNFKEQ, per germline. Trimming cost V 1 base and J 4 bases; bases outside gene matches: 7. The CDR3 loop reads CASSQVGGQGTYGYTF. CDR3 nucleotides: TGTGCCAGCAGCCAAGTGGGAGGACAGGGGACCTATGGCTACACCTTC.

The V and J genes are TRBV2 and TRBJ1-6; the D gene is possibly TRBD1 (5 bases). The CDR3 runs 15 residues. V lost 6 bases to trimming and J lost 12 bases, with 21 bases between them. Germline loops: CDR1 SNHLY, CDR2 FYNNEI. CDR3 nucleotide sequence: TGTGCCAGCAGGACCGACAGAGCCTCGTGGGGACCCCTCCACTTT. Amino acid sequence: CASRTDRASWGPLHF.